This T cell receptor (beta chain) came from a study of immune heterogeneity within non-small cell lung tumors. Remarks on this clonotype: A much larger clone is a single base away; this may be a read error.

Bulk tumor genomic DNA constituted the template, at roughly 660 ng per sample. In surgery, several biopsies were collected from each primary tumor at widely spaced sites. Curative operations were performed on patients who had untreated, newly diagnosed non-small cell lung cancer. A first 10-cycle multiplex round used 32 V-gene and 13 J-gene primers on TCR beta CDR3. TCRdb re-analysed the multiplex PCR reads in MiXCR, keeping a single row per CDR3 protein. The profile covers thousands of distinct CDR3 sequences, with about 27% appearing a single time and approximately 13% taken by the ten largest. This CDR3 contains 15 residues. Germline V gene data show CDR1 as LNHNV and CDR2 as YYDKDF (reference sequence).

The clonotype was recovered from a man aged 55 to 70 with non-small cell lung cancer. The sample consisted of lung tumor tissue. The rearrangement uses TRBV15 and TRBJ1-5; D is uncertain. The CDR3 sequence: CATNRGPDSNQPQHF. The CDR3 region has the DNA TGTGCCACCAACAGAGGACCTGATAGCAATCAGCCCCAGCATTTT.